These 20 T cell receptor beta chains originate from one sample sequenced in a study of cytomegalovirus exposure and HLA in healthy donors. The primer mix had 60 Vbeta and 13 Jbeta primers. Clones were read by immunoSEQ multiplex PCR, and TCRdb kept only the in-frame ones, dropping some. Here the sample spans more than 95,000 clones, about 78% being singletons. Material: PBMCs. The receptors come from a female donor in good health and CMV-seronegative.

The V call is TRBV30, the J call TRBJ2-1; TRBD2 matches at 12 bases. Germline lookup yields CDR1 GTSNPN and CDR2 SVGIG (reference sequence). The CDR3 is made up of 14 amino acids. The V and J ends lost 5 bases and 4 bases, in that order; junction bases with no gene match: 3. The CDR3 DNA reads TGTGCCTGGGGACTAGCGGGGCGATACAATGAGCAGTTCTTC. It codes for CAWGLAGRYNEQFF.

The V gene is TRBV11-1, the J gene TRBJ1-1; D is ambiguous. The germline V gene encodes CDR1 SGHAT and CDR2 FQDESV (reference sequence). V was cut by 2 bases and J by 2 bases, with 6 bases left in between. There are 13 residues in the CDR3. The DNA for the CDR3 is TGTGCCAGCAGCTTATCTCTAAACACTGAAGCTTTCTTT. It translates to CASSLSLNTEAFF.

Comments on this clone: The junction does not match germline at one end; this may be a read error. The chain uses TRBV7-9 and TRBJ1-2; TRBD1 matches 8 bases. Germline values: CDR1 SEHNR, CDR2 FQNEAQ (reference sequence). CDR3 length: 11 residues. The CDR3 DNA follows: TGTGCCAGCAGCCCTCGGACAGGGATTGCCTTC. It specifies CASSPRTGIAF.

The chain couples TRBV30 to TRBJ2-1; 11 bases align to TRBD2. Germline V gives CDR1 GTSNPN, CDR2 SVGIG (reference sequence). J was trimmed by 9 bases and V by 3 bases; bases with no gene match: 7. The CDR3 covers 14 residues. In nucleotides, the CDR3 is TGTGCCTGGAGACTAGCGGGAGAAGTGGGTGAGCAGTTCTTC. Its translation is CAWRLAGEVGEQFF.

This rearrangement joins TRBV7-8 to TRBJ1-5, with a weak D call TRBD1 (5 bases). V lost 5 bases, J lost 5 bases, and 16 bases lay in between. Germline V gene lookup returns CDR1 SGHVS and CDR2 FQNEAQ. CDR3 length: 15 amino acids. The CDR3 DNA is TGTGCCAGCAGCACACGGGACTGGCAGTATCAGCCCCAGCATTTT. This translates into CASSTRDWQYQPQHF. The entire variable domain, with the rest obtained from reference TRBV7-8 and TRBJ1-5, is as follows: GAGVSQSPRYKVAKRGQDVALRCDPISGHVSLFWYQQALGQGPEFLTYFQNEAQLDKSGLPSDRFFAERPEGSVSTLKIQRTQQEDSAVYLCASSTRDWQYQPQHFGDGTRLSIL.

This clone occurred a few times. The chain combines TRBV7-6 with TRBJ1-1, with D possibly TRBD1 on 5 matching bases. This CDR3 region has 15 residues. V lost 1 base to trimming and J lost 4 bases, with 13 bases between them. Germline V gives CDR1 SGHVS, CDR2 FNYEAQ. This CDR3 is CASSLGGVGGTEAFF. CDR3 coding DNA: TGTGCCAGCAGCTTAGGGGGGGTAGGAGGCACTGAAGCTTTCTTT.

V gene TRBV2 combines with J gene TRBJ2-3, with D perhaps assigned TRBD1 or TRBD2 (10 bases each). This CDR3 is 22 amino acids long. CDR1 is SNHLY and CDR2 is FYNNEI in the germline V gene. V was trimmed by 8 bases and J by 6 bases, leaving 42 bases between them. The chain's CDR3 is CASRLKRTGGFPSGGARDTQYF. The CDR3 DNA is TGTGCCAGCCGACTGAAAAGGACAGGGGGTTTTCCGAGCGGGGGGGCCAGGGATACGCAGTATTTT. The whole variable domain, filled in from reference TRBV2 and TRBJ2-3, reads EPEVTQTPSHQVTQMGQEVILRCVPISNHLYFYWYRQILGQKVEFLVSFYNNEISEKSEIFDDQFSVERPDGSNFTLKIRSTKLEDSAMYFCASRLKRTGGFPSGGARDTQYFGPGTRLTVL.

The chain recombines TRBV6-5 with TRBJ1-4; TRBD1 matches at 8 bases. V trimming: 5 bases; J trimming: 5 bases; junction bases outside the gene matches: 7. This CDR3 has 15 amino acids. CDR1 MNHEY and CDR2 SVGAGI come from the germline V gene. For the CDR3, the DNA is TGTGCCAGCAGTGCCCGACAGGGGCGGAATGAAAAACTGTTTTTT. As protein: CASSARQGRNEKLFF.

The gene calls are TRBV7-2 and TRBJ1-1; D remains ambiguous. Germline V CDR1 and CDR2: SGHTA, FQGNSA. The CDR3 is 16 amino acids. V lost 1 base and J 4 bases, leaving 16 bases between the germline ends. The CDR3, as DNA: TGTGCCAGCAGCTTAGTGGGAGGACGCTTAGGCACTGAAGCTTTCTTT. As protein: CASSLVGGRLGTEAFF.

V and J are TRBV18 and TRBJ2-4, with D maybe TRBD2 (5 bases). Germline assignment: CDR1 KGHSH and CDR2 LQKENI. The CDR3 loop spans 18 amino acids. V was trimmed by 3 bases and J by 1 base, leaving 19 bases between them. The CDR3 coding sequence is TGTGCCAGCTCACCCCCTGCGGGCCGCACCGCTGCCAAAAACATTCAGTACTTC. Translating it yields CASSPPAGRTAAKNIQYF.

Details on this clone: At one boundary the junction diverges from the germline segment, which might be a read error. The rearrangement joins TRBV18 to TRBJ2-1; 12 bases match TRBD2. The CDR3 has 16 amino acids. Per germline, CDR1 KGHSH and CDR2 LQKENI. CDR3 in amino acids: CASSAPGLAGTSEQFF. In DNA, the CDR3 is TGTGCCAGCTCAGCACCCGGACTAGCGGGAACGTCTGAGCAGTTCTTC.

The CDR3 region has the DNA TGTGCCAGCAGTTACTCTACGTATAGCTCCTACAATGAGCAGTTCTTC. This codes for CASSYSTYSSYNEQFF. The chain is built from TRBV6-5 and TRBJ2-1; unclear D gene. The V end was cut by 0 bases, the J end by 0 bases, with 9 bases between. Per the germline V gene, CDR1 is MNHEY and CDR2 is SVGAGI. CDR3 length equals 16 residues.

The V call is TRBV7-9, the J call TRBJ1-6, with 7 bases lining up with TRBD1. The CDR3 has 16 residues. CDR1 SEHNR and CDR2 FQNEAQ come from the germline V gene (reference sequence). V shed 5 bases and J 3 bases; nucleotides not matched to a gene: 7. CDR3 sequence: CASSGSGQVYNSPLHF. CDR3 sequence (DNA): TGTGCCAGCAGCGGATCCGGACAGGTCTATAATTCACCCCTCCACTTT.

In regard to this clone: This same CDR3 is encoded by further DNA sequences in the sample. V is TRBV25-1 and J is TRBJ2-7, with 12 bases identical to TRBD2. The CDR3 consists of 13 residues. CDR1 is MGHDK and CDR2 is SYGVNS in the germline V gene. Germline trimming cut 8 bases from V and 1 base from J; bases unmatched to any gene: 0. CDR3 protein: CASGLAGSYEQYF. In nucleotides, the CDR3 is TGTGCCAGCGGACTAGCGGGATCCTACGAGCAGTACTTC.

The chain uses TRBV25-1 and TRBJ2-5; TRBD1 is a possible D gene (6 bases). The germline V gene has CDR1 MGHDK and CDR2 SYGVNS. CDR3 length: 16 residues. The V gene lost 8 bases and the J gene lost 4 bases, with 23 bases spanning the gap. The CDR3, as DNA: TGTGCCAGCGTCCCCACCCGCACAGGGTTGGGAGAGACCCAGTACTTC. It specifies CASVPTRTGLGETQYF.

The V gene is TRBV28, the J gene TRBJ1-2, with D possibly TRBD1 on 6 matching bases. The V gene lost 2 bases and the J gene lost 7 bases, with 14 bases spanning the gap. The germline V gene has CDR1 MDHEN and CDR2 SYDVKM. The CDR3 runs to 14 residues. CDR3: CASSLGTLTFGYTF. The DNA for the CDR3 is TGTGCCAGCAGTTTAGGGACATTGACGTTTGGCTACACCTTC.

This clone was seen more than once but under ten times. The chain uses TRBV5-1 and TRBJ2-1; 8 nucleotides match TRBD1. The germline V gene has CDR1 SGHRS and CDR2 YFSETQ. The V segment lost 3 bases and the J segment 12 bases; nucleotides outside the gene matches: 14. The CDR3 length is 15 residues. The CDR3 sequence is CASSSGQGAFPGQFF. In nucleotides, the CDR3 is TGCGCCAGCAGCTCGGGTCAGGGGGCATTTCCGGGGCAGTTCTTC.

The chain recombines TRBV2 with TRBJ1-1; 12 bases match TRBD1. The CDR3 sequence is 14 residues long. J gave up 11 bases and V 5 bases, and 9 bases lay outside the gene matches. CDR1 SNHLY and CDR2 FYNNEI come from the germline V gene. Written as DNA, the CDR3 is TGTGCCAGCAGTCCCGGGACAGGGGGCGTTCGGGCTTTCTTT. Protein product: CASSPGTGGVRAFF.

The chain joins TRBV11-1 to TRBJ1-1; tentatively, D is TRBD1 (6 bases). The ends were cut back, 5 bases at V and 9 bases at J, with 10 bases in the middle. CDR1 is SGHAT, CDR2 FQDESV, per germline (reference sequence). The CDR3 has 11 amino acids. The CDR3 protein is CASSLGQKAFF. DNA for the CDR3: TGTGCCAGCAGCCTAGGACAGAAAGCTTTCTTT.

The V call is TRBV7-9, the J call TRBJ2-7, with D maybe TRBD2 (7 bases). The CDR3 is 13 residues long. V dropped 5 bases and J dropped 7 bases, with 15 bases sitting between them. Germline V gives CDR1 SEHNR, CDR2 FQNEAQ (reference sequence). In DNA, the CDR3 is TGTGCCAGCAGCCCCCTAGGGGGAGGGGAGCAGTACTTC. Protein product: CASSPLGGGEQYF.